The source of this TCR beta chain is a study of liver allograft versus peripheral blood T cells. Overall study context: Transplanted livers and recipients' peripheral blood had their T cell receptor repertoires compared. Study-level results: Intragraft T cell receptor repertoires of liver allografts were reported to differ from peripheral blood repertoires.

TCRdb re-called the reads through MiXCR, storing one row per CDR3 protein. The sample lists about 13,000 distinct CDR3 sequences; around 18% were seen once. This clonotype was seen repeatedly, ten times or more. Its cognate antigen is unknown. The CDR3 length is 13 residues. The V end lost 3 bases, the J end lost 8 bases, and 11 bases lay between the germline ends. CDR1 SGHTA and CDR2 FQGNSA come from the germline V gene. The chain employs TRBV7-2 and TRBJ2-1; D is uncertain. This clonotype originated in a human patient who had a liver transplant. Some T cells may be the graft donor's. The CDR3 protein is CASSFPSVDEQFF. Written as DNA, the CDR3 is TGTGCCAGCAGCTTCCCGTCCGTCGATGAGCAGTTCTTC.